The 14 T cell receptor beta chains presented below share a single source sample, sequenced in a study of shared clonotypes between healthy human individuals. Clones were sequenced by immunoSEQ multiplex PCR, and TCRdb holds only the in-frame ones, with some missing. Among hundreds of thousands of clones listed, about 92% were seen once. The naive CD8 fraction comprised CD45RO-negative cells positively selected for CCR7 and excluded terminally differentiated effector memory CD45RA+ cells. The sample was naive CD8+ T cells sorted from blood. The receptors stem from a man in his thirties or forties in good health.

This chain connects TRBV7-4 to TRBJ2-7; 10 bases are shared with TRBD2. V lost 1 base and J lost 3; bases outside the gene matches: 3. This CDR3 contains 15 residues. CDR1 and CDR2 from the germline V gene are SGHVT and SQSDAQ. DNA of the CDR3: TGTGCCAGCAGCTTAGAGCCTAGCGGGAGCTACGAGCAGTACTTC. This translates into CASSLEPSGSYEQYF.

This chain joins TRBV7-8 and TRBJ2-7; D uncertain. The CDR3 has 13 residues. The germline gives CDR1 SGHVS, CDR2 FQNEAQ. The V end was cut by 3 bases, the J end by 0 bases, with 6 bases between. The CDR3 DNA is TGTGCCAGCAGCTTCCCTGACTCCTACGAGCAGTACTTC. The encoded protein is CASSFPDSYEQYF.

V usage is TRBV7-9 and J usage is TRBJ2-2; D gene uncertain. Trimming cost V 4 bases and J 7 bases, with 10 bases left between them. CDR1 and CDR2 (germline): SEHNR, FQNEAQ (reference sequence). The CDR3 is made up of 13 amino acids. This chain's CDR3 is CASSSPNYGELFF. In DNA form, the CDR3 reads TGTGCCAGCAGCTCCCCCAATTACGGGGAGCTGTTTTTT.

The CDR3 nucleotides read TGTGCCAGCAGCTTAGCGGGACAGGTTAACTATGGCTACACCTTC. Translation: CASSLAGQVNYGYTF. This chain connects TRBV7-2 to TRBJ1-2, with TRBD1 matching over 8 bases. CDR1 SGHTA and CDR2 FQGNSA come from the germline V gene. The CDR3 is 15 residues long. J was trimmed by 1 base and V by 0 bases; bases with no gene match: 1.

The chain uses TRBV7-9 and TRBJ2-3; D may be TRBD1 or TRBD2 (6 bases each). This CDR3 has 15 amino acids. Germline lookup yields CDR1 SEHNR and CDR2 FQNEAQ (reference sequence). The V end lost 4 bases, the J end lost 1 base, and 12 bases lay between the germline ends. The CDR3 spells CASSWGAQGTDTQYF. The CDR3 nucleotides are TGTGCCAGCAGCTGGGGGGCACAGGGCACAGATACGCAGTATTTT.

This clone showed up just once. DNA of the CDR3: TGCAGCGTTGTTGCGGGAGACTACGAGCAGTACTTC. Translation: CSVVAGDYEQYF. This chain uses TRBV29-1 with TRBJ2-7; TRBD2 agrees at 7 bases. The CDR3 spans 12 residues. In germline, CDR1 is SQVTM, CDR2 ANQGSEA. The trim removed 4 bases at V and 3 bases at J, leaving 3 bases unmatched.

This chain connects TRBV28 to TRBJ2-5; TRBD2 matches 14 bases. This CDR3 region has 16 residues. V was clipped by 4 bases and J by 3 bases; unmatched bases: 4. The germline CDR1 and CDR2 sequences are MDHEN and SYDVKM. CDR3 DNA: TGTGCCAGCAGTTCGGGACTAGCGGGGGTGGAAGAGACCCAGTACTTC. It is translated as CASSSGLAGVEETQYF.

The DNA for the CDR3 is TGTGCCAGCAGCTTGGAGACAGGGGCGAATGAAAAACTGTTTTTT. Translation gives CASSLETGANEKLFF. This chain connects TRBV7-9 to TRBJ1-4, with TRBD1 identical over 8 bases. The trim removed 3 bases at V and 5 bases at J, leaving 5 bases unmatched. CDR1 is SEHNR, CDR2 FQNEAQ, per germline (reference sequence). CDR3 length: 15 residues.

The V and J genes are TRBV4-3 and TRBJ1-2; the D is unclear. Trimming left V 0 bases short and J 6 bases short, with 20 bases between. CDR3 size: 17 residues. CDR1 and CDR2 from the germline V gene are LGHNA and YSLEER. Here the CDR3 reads CASSQDYQANYWDGYTF. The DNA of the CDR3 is TGCGCCAGCAGCCAAGATTATCAGGCAAACTATTGGGATGGCTACACCTTC.

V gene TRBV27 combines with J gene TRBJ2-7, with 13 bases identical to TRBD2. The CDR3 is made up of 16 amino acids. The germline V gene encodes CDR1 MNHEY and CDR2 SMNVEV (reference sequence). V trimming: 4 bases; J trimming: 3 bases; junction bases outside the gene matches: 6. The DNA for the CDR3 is TGTGCCAGCAGTTCAGGACTAGCGGGAGAACTCTACGAGCAGTACTTC. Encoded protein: CASSSGLAGELYEQYF.

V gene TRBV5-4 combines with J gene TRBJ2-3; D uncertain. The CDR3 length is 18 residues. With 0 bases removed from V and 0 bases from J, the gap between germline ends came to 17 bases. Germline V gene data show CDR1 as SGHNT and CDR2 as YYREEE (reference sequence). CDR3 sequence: CASSLEEAVPSSTDTQYF. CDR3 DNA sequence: TGTGCCAGCAGCTTGGAAGAGGCCGTCCCGTCTAGCACAGATACGCAGTATTTT.

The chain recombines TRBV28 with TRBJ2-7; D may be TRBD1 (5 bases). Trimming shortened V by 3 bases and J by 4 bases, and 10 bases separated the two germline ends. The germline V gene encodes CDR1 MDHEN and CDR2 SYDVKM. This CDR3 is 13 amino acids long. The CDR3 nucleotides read TGTGCCAGCAGTTTTTATAGGGGATACGAGCAGTACTTC. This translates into CASSFYRGYEQYF.

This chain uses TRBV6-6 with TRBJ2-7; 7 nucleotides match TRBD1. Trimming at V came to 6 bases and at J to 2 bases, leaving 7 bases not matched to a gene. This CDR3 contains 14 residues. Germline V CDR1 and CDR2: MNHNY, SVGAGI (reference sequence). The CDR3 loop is CASRTGTATYEQYF. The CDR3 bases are TGTGCCAGCAGGACCGGGACAGCAACCTACGAGCAGTACTTC.

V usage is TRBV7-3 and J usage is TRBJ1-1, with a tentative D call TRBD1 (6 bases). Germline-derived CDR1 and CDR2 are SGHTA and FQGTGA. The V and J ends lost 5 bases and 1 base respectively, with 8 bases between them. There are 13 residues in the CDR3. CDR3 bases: TGTGCCAGCAGCCTGACAGGGAACACTGAAGCTTTCTTT. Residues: CASSLTGNTEAFF.